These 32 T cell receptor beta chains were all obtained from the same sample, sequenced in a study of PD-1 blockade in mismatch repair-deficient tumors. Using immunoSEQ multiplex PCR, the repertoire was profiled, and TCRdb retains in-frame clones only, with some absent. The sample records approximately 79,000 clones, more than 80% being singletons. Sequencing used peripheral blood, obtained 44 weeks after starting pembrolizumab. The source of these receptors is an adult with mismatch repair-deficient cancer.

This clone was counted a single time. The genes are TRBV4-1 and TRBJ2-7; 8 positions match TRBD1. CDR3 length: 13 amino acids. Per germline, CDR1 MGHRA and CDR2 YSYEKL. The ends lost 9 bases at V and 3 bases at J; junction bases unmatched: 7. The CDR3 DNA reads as TGCGCCAGTTCCGTGGACAGGGACTACGAGCAGTACTTC. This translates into CASSVDRDYEQYF.

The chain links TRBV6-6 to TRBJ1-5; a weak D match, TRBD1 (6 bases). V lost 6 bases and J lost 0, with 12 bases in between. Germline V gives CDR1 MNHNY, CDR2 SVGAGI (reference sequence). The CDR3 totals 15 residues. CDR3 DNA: TGTGCCAGCAGCACTACGGACAGTAGCAATCAGCCCCAGCATTTT. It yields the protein CASSTTDSSNQPQHF.

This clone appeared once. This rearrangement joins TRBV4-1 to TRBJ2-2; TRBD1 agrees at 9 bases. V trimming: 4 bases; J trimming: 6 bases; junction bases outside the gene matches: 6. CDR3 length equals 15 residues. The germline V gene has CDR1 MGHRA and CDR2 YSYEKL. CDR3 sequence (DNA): TGCGCCAGCAGCCTACAGGGGGCCAATTCCGGGGAGCTGTTTTTT. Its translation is CASSLQGANSGELFF.

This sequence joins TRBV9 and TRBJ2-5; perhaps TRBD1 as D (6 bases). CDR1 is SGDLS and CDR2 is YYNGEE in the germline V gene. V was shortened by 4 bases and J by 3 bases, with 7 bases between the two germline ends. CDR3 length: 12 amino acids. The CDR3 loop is CASSRTEETQYF. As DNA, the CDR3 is TGTGCCAGCAGCCGGACAGAAGAGACCCAGTACTTC.

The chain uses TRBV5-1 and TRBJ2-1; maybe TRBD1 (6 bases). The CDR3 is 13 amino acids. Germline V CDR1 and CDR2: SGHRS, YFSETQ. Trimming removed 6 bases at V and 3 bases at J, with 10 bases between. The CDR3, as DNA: TGCGCCAGCACAGAACAGGGCTACAATGAGCAGTTCTTC. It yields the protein CASTEQGYNEQFF.

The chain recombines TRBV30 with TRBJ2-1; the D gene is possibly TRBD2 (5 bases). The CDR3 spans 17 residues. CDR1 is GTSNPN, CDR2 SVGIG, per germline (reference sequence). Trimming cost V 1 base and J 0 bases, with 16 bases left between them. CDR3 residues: CAWSGNRGGSSYNEQFF. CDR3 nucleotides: TGTGCCTGGAGTGGCAATCGCGGAGGAAGCTCCTACAATGAGCAGTTCTTC.

The CDR3 loop reads CASSLGQGPNEKLFF. The CDR3 DNA follows: TGTGCCAGCAGCTTAGGACAGGGGCCTAATGAAAAACTGTTTTTT. This sequence joins TRBV7-9 and TRBJ1-4; 8 bases are shared with TRBD1. V trimming: 1 base; J trimming: 3 bases; junction bases outside the gene matches: 1. CDR3 length: 15 residues. CDR1 and CDR2 (germline): SEHNR, FQNEAQ (reference sequence).

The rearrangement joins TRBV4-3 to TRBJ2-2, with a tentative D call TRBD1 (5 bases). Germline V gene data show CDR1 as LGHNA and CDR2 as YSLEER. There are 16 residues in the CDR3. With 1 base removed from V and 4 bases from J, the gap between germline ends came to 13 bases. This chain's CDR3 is CASSQAQVKTTGELFF. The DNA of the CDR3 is TGCGCCAGCAGCCAAGCACAGGTCAAGACCACCGGGGAGCTGTTTTTT.

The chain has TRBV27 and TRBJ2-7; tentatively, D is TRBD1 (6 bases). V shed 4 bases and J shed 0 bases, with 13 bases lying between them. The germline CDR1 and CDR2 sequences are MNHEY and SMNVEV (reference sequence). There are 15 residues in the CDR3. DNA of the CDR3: TGTGCCAGCAGTTCATACAGGGCCAACTCCTACGAGCAGTACTTC. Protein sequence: CASSSYRANSYEQYF.

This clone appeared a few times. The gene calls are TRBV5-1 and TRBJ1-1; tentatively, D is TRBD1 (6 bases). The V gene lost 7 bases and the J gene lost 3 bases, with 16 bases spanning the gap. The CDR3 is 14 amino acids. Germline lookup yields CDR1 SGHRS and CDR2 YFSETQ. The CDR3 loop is CASSEGVSHTEAFF. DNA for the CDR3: TGCGCCAGCTCCGAGGGGGTATCTCACACTGAAGCTTTCTTT.

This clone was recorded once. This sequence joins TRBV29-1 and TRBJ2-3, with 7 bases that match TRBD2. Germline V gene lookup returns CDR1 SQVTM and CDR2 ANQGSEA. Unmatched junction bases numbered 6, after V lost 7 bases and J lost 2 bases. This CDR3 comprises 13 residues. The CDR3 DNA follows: TGCAGCGCCAGAGCGGGATCCACAGATACGCAGTATTTT. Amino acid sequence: CSARAGSTDTQYF.

The CDR3 reads CASRTTGTYEQYF. CDR3 DNA: TGTGCCAGCAGGACGACAGGGACCTACGAGCAGTACTTC. The rearrangement links TRBV2 to TRBJ2-7; 7 bases map to TRBD1. Unmatched junction bases numbered 4, after V lost 6 bases and J lost 2 bases. This CDR3 region has 13 residues. Per the germline V gene, CDR1 is SNHLY and CDR2 is FYNNEI.

CDR3 sequence: CATIPTGRPYEQYF. CDR3 DNA: TGTGCCACCATTCCGACAGGGAGGCCCTACGAGCAGTACTTC. V gene TRBV27 combines with J gene TRBJ2-7, with D possibly being TRBD1 (7 bases). The CDR3 is made up of 14 amino acids. The germline V gene encodes CDR1 MNHEY and CDR2 SMNVEV (reference sequence). Trimming removed 10 bases at V and 2 bases at J, with 18 bases between.

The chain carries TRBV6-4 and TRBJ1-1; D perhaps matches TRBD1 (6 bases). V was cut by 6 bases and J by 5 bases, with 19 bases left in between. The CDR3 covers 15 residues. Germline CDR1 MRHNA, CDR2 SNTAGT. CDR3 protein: CASSPGRGGWTEAFF. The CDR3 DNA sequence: TGTGCCAGCAGCCCCGGGAGGGGGGGATGGACTGAAGCTTTCTTT.

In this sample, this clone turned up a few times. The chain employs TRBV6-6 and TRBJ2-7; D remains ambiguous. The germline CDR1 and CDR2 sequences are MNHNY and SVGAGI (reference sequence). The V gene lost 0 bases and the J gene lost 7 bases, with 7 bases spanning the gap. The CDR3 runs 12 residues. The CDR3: CASSYSSVEQYF. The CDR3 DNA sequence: TGTGCCAGCAGTTACTCATCGGTGGAGCAGTACTTC.

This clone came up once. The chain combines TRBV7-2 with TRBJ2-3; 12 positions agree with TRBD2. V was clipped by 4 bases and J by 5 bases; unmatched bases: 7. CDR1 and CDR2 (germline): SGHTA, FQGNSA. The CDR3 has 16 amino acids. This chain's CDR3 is CASSSRLAGVQDTQYF. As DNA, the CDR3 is TGTGCCAGCAGCTCGCGACTAGCGGGAGTACAAGATACGCAGTATTTT.

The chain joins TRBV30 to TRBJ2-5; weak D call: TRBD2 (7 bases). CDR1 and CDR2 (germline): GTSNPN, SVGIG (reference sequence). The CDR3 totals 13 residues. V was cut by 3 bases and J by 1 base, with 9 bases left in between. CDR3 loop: CAWSGGPQETQYF. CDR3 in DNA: TGTGCCTGGAGCGGGGGGCCCCAAGAGACCCAGTACTTC.

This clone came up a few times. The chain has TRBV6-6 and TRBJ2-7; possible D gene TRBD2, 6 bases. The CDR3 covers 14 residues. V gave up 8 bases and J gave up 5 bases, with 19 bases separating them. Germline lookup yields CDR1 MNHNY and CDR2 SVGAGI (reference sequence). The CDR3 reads CASSSRGSHDEQYF. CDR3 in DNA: TGTGCCAGCTCCTCCCGGGGGTCTCACGACGAGCAGTACTTC.

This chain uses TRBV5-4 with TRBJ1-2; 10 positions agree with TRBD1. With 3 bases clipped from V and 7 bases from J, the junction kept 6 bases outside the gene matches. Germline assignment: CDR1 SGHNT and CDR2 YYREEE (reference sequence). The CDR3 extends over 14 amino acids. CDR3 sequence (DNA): TGTGCCAGCAGCTCCGGGACAGGGGTAGGTGGCTACACCTTC. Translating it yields CASSSGTGVGGYTF.

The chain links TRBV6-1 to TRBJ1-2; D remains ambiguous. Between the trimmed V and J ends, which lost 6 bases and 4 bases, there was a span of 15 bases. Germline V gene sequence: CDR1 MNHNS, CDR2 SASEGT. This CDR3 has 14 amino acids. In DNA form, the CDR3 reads TGTGCCAGCAGATCCCCCGGCCTAATCTATGGCTACACCTTC. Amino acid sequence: CASRSPGLIYGYTF.

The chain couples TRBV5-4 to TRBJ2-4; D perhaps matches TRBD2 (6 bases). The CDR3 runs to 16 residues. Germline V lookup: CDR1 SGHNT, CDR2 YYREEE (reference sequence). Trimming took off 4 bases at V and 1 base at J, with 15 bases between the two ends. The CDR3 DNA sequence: TGTGCCAGCAGCCTCGATGGGGGGAAGGCCAAAAACATTCAGTACTTC. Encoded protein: CASSLDGGKAKNIQYF.

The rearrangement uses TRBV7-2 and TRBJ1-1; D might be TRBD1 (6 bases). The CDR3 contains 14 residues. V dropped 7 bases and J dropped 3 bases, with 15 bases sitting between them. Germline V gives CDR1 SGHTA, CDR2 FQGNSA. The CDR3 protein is CASIPRGPDTEAFF. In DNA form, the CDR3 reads TGTGCCAGCATCCCCAGGGGTCCCGACACTGAAGCTTTCTTT.

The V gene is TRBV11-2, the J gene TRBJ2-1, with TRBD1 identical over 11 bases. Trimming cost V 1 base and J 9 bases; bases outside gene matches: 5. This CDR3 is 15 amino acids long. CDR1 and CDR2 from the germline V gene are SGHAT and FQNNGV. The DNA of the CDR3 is TGTGCCAGCAGCTTAGGTAGGACAGGGGGCTTTGAGCAGTTCTTC. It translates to CASSLGRTGGFEQFF.

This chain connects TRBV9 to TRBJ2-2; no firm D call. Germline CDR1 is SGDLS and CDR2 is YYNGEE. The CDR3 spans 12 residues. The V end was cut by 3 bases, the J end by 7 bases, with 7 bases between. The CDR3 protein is CASSARNGELFF. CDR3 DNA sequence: TGTGCCAGCAGCGCCCGTAACGGGGAGCTGTTTTTT.

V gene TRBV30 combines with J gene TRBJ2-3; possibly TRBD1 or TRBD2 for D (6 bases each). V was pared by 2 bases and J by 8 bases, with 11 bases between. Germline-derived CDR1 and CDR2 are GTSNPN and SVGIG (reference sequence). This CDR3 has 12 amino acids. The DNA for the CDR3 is TGTGCCTGGAGTACGAAGGGGGGTACGCAGTATTTT. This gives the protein CAWSTKGGTQYF. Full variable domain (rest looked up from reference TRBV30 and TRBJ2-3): SQTIHQWPATLVQPVGSPLSLECTVEGTSNPNLYWYRQAAGRGLQLLFYSVGIGQISSEVPQNLSASRPQDRQFILSSKKLLLSDSGFYLCAWSTKGGTQYFGPGTRLTVL.

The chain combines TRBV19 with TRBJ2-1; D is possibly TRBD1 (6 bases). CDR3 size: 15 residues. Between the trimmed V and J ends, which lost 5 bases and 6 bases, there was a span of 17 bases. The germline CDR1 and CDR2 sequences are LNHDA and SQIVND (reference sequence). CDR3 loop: CASSFTPPGANEQFF. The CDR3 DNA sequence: TGTGCCAGTAGTTTTACCCCTCCAGGGGCCAATGAGCAGTTCTTC.

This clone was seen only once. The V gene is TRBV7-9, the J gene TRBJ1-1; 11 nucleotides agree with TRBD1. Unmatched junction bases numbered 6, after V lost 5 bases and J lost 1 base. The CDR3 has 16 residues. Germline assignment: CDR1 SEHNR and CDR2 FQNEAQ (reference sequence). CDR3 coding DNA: TGTGCCAGCAGCCTAGGGACAGGGGGAAAGAACACTGAAGCTTTCTTT. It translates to CASSLGTGGKNTEAFF.

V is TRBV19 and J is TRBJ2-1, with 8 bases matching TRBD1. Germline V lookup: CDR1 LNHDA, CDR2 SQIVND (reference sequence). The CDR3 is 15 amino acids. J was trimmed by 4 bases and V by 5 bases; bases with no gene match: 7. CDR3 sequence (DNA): TGTGCCAGTAGTTCCCACAGGGACAGGTACAATGAGCAGTTCTTC. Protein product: CASSSHRDRYNEQFF. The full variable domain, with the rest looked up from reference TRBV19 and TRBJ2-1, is DGGITQSPKYLFRKEGQNVTLSCEQNLNHDAMYWYRQDPGQGLRLIYYSQIVNDFQKGDIAEGYSVSREKKESFPLTVTSAQKNPTAFYLCASSSHRDRYNEQFFGPGTRLTVL.

The CDR3 loop reads CASKRESQGVEQPQHF. DNA of the CDR3: TGTGCCAGCAAACGGGAGTCACAGGGGGTAGAGCAGCCCCAGCATTTT. V and J are TRBV27 and TRBJ1-5; 8 nucleotides align to TRBD1. The CDR3 consists of 16 residues. The V gene end was trimmed by 7 bases and the J gene end by 7 bases; junction bases not matched to a gene: 15. CDR1 is MNHEY and CDR2 is SMNVEV in the germline V gene (reference sequence).

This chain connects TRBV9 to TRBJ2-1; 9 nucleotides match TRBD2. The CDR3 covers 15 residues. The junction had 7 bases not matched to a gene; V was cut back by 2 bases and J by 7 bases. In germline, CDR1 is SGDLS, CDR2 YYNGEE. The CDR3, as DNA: TGTGCCAGCAGCGTGGCTAGCGGGATCGGAAATGAGCAGTTCTTC. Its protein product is CASSVASGIGNEQFF.

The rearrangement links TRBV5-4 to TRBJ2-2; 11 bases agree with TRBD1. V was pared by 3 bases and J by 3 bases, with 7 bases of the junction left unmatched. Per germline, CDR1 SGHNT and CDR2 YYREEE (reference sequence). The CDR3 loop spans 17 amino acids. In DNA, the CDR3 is TGTGCCAGCAGCTCCGGGACAGGGGGTTATCACACCGGGGAGCTGTTTTTT. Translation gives CASSSGTGGYHTGELFF.

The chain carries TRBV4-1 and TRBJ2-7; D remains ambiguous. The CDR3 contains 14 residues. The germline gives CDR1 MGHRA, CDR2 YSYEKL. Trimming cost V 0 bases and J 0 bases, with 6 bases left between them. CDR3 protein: CASSQDSYSYEQYF. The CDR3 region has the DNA TGCGCCAGCAGCCAAGATAGCTACTCCTACGAGCAGTACTTC.